Sequencing of this T cell receptor beta chain was carried out in a study of neoadjuvant anti-PD-1 for oral cavity cancer. Across the study: Non-progressing patients received a fourth nivolumab dose near day 43, then surgery on days 50-56.

TCRdb's copy holds only in-frame clones and misses some; the assay was immunoSEQ multiplex PCR. The sample lists around 31,000 clones, around 87% occurring once. The CDR3 is 13 residues long. V lost 5 bases and J 2 bases, leaving 9 bases between the germline ends. Germline CDR1 SGHTA, CDR2 FQGNSA. V gene TRBV7-2 combines with J gene TRBJ2-5; weak D call: TRBD1 (6 bases). The material sequenced was PBMCs, taken before nivolumab (anti-PD-1) treatment. This receptor was identified in a person between 40 and 79 years old with oral cavity squamous cell carcinoma. The CDR3 reads CASSLGTQETQYF. In nucleotides, the CDR3 is TGTGCCAGCAGCCTAGGGACACAAGAGACCCAGTACTTC.